These 26 T cell receptor beta chains came from one sample sequenced in a study of OX40 agonist ivuxolimab in advanced cancers. Here immunoSEQ multiplex PCR was the method, and the copy in TCRdb shows in-frame clones only, minus some. This sample has 65,000 to 80,000 clones, with 86% found just once. Sample: CD4+ or CD8+ T cells sorted from blood, taken in a trial of the OX40 agonist ivuxolimab. The receptors were gathered from an adult with an advanced solid tumor such as melanoma, head and neck, liver or kidney cancer.

The V call is TRBV10-3, the J call TRBJ1-1; 11 nucleotides line up with TRBD1. This CDR3 is built from 16 residues. V shed 5 bases and J 1 base; nucleotides not matched to a gene: 6. Germline CDR1 reads ENHRY; CDR2 reads SYGVKD. The CDR3 protein is CAISPGQGVRNTEAFF. In DNA, the CDR3 is TGTGCCATCAGTCCGGGACAGGGGGTTCGGAACACTGAAGCTTTCTTT.

In this sample, this clone turned up once. V gene TRBV19 combines with J gene TRBJ2-5; D is tentatively TRBD1 or TRBD2 (5 bases each). V was cut by 3 bases and J by 7 bases, with 18 bases left in between. The germline CDR1 and CDR2 sequences are LNHDA and SQIVND (reference sequence). The CDR3 runs to 15 residues. CDR3 nucleotides: TGTGCCAGTAGTATGATTGCTCAGGGACGGGGGACCCAGTACTTC. This codes for CASSMIAQGRGTQYF.

The chain recombines TRBV19 with TRBJ2-7; 10 bases fit TRBD1. V gave up 6 bases and J gave up 5 bases; unmatched junction bases: 10. Germline V gives CDR1 LNHDA, CDR2 SQIVND (reference sequence). This CDR3 spans 15 amino acids. This CDR3 is CASSLGGTGADEQYF. The CDR3 DNA is TGTGCCAGTAGCCTTGGAGGGACAGGGGCCGACGAGCAGTACTTC.

This clone was found once. The chain recombines TRBV11-2 with TRBJ1-2; 8 bases align to TRBD1. After removal of 1 base from V and 7 bases from J, the junction contained 2 bases not matched to a gene. From germline, CDR1 is SGHAT and CDR2 FQNNGV. The CDR3 runs to 13 residues. CDR3: CASSLGQGRGYTF. CDR3 nucleotides: TGTGCCAGCAGCTTAGGACAGGGGCGTGGCTACACCTTC.

V gene TRBV9 combines with J gene TRBJ2-7, with 8 bases that match TRBD1. Germline assignment: CDR1 SGDLS and CDR2 YYNGEE. The CDR3 loop spans 14 amino acids. V lost 0 bases to trimming and J lost 2 bases; unmatched junction nucleotides: 1. CDR3 bases: TGTGCCAGCAGCGTAGAACAGGGGGCCTACGAGCAGTACTTC. Translation gives CASSVEQGAYEQYF.

The V gene is TRBV9, the J gene TRBJ1-2; D gene unclear. Germline CDR1 SGDLS, CDR2 YYNGEE. V was cut by 0 bases and J by 2 bases, with 11 bases left in between. The CDR3 has 15 residues. CDR3 bases: TGTGCCAGCAGCGTAGATAAGGTTGGAAACTATGGCTACACCTTC. It yields the protein CASSVDKVGNYGYTF.

The rearrangement joins TRBV6-1 to TRBJ1-2; D might be TRBD1 (5 bases). Germline lookup yields CDR1 MNHNS and CDR2 SASEGT. The CDR3 spans 16 residues. V was pared by 0 bases and J by 8 bases, with 19 bases between. The CDR3 region has the DNA TGTGCCAGCAGTGAAGCCCCCAGACAGCCGCCGGGGGGCTACACCTTC. Protein sequence: CASSEAPRQPPGGYTF.

The chain is built from TRBV11-2 and TRBJ2-7, with unresolved D. From germline, CDR1 is SGHAT and CDR2 FQNNGV. The CDR3 sequence is 13 residues long. Trimming took off 5 bases at V and 3 bases at J, with 11 bases between the two ends. The CDR3 coding sequence is TGTGCCAGCAGCCCCGAGGTGAACTACGAGCAGTACTTC. This sequence encodes CASSPEVNYEQYF.

V usage is TRBV28 and J usage is TRBJ1-1; 10 bases are shared with TRBD1. The germline CDR1 and CDR2 sequences are MDHEN and SYDVKM. This CDR3 contains 12 residues. Germline trimming cut 2 bases from V and 12 bases from J; bases unmatched to any gene: 3. This CDR3 is CASSLAGQGTFF. The DNA for the CDR3 is TGTGCCAGCAGTTTAGCGGGACAGGGGACTTTCTTT.

This clone was seen a handful of times. The rearrangement links TRBV10-3 to TRBJ2-1; D is undetermined. Germline CDR1 ENHRY, CDR2 SYGVKD. There are 14 residues in the CDR3. V gave up 0 bases and J gave up 5 bases, with 8 bases separating them. CDR3 loop: CAISESSGDNEQFF. DNA of the CDR3: TGTGCCATCAGTGAGTCAAGTGGAGACAATGAGCAGTTCTTC.

This sequence joins TRBV29-1 and TRBJ2-2; D assignment may be TRBD1 or TRBD2 (5 bases each). CDR1 is SQVTM and CDR2 is ANQGSEA in the germline V gene. The CDR3 extends over 13 amino acids. The germline V and J ends were trimmed by 6 bases and 7 bases, with 15 bases remaining between them. CDR3 in DNA: TGCAGCGTCATGGCCGGGACGGGCGGGGAGCTGTTTTTT. It specifies CSVMAGTGGELFF.

The table lists this clone with a count of one. The chain joins TRBV29-1 to TRBJ1-5, with 9 bases aligning to TRBD1. V lost 6 bases, J lost 4 bases, and 7 bases stayed unmatched. This CDR3 is built from 14 residues. CDR1 and CDR2 from the germline V gene are SQVTM and ANQGSEA. The CDR3 loop reads CSVSGQGLNQPQHF. Here the CDR3 DNA reads TGCAGCGTGAGTGGACAGGGGTTAAATCAGCCCCAGCATTTT.

This rearrangement joins TRBV6-5 to TRBJ2-2; D is tentatively TRBD1 or TRBD2 (5 bases each). Germline values: CDR1 MNHEY, CDR2 SVGAGI. The CDR3 consists of 16 residues. Trimming took off 2 bases at V and 4 bases at J, with 14 bases between the two ends. The CDR3 nucleotides read TGTGCCAGCAGTTACCCGGACGGGGCGACCACCGGGGAGCTGTTTTTT. Translating gives CASSYPDGATTGELFF.

This clone showed up just a few times. The rearrangement uses TRBV6-1 and TRBJ2-3, with 7 bases lining up with TRBD1. The J segment lost 2 bases and the V segment lost 11 bases, leaving 13 bases of the junction unmatched. The CDR3 is made up of 15 amino acids. Germline V gene sequence: CDR1 MNHNS, CDR2 SASEGT. CDR3 in amino acids: CAFSQGQRITDTQYF. The CDR3 DNA is TGTGCCTTCAGCCAGGGACAGCGAATCACAGATACGCAGTATTTT.

V usage is TRBV29-1 and J usage is TRBJ2-3; no reliable D call. CDR3 size: 11 residues. From germline, CDR1 is SQVTM and CDR2 ANQGSEA. Trimming removed 8 bases at V and 1 base at J, with 7 bases between. CDR3 region: CSLSGTDTQYF. CDR3 in DNA: TGCAGCCTATCGGGCACAGATACGCAGTATTTT.

The V and J genes are TRBV11-2 and TRBJ2-7; 9 bases are shared with TRBD2. CDR1 is SGHAT and CDR2 is FQNNGV in the germline V gene. The CDR3 sequence is 15 residues long. J lost 1 base, V lost 5 bases, and 6 bases had no gene match. The CDR3 is CASSIRLAASYEQYF. CDR3 nucleotide sequence: TGTGCCAGCAGCATTAGACTAGCGGCTTCCTACGAGCAGTACTTC.

The chain joins TRBV9 to TRBJ2-7, with D possibly matching TRBD2 (6 bases). Trimming shortened V by 0 bases and J by 2 bases, and 12 bases separated the two germline ends. The germline gives CDR1 SGDLS, CDR2 YYNGEE. The CDR3 length is 15 residues. CDR3 loop: CASSVVDSGPYEQYF. The CDR3 DNA is TGTGCCAGCAGCGTAGTGGATAGCGGTCCCTACGAGCAGTACTTC.

The V and J genes are TRBV30 and TRBJ1-1; D gene unclear. V lost 0 bases to trimming and J lost 1 base, with 3 bases between them. Germline V gene lookup returns CDR1 GTSNPN and CDR2 SVGIG (reference sequence). The CDR3 is made up of 12 amino acids. The CDR3 loop reads CAWSVPNTEAFF. CDR3 nucleotide sequence: TGTGCCTGGAGTGTACCGAACACTGAAGCTTTCTTT.

The chain is built from TRBV7-9 and TRBJ2-1, with TRBD2 as a possible D gene (5 bases). Trimming pared 2 bases from V and 8 bases from J, leaving 13 bases between. Germline CDR1 and CDR2: SEHNR and FQNEAQ (reference sequence). This CDR3 has 14 amino acids. The CDR3 spells CASSLSVSSHEQFF. The CDR3 DNA reads as TGTGCCAGCAGCTTATCGGTGTCTAGCCATGAGCAGTTCTTC. The entire variable domain, with the rest obtained from reference TRBV7-9 and TRBJ2-1, is as follows: DTGVSQNPRHKITKRGQNVTFRCDPISEHNRLYWYRQTLGQGPEFLTYFQNEAQLEKSRLLSDRFSAERPKGSFSTLEIQRTEQGDSAMYLCASSLSVSSHEQFFGPGTRLTVL.

This chain links TRBV5-4 with TRBJ1-1; D unclear. Germline V gene lookup returns CDR1 SGHNT and CDR2 YYREEE (reference sequence). Trimming stripped 4 bases from V and 1 base from J, with 11 bases between. This CDR3 comprises 14 residues. The CDR3 here is CASSQIWANTEAFF. CDR3 sequence (DNA): TGTGCCAGCAGCCAAATATGGGCGAACACTGAAGCTTTCTTT.

This clone was counted a few times. The V gene is TRBV4-1, the J gene TRBJ2-1, with TRBD2 identical over 10 bases. Germline trimming cut 4 bases from V and 7 bases from J; bases unmatched to any gene: 13. The CDR3 runs 17 residues. Germline V gene lookup returns CDR1 MGHRA and CDR2 YSYEKL. The CDR3 protein is CASSLRASGGAANEQFF. CDR3 DNA: TGCGCCAGCAGCCTCCGGGCGAGCGGGGGGGCGGCGAATGAGCAGTTCTTC.

This clone was seen just once. The chain couples TRBV5-4 to TRBJ1-5; tentative D call: TRBD1 (6 bases). V lost 5 bases, J lost 4 bases, and 16 bases lay in between. CDR3 length: 15 residues. The germline CDR1 and CDR2 sequences are SGHNT and YYREEE (reference sequence). The chain's CDR3 is CASSRGGAVNQPQHF. CDR3 nucleotides: TGTGCCAGCAGTCGTGGGGGGGCGGTTAATCAGCCCCAGCATTTT.

CDR3 sequence (DNA): TGTGCCAGCAGTTCCCAGCGGGTTTTCTACGAGCAGTACTTC. As protein: CASSSQRVFYEQYF. The J gene is TRBJ2-7, the V gene TRBV6-5; tentatively, D is TRBD2 (6 bases). The germline gives CDR1 MNHEY, CDR2 SVGAGI. Trimming pared 4 bases from V and 3 bases from J, leaving 13 bases between. The CDR3 extends over 14 amino acids.

A few counts support this clone. The rearrangement joins TRBV10-3 to TRBJ2-2; D perhaps matches TRBD2 (5 bases). The CDR3 runs 14 residues. The V end was cut by 6 bases, the J end by 0 bases, with 8 bases between. Germline CDR1 reads ENHRY; CDR2 reads SYGVKD. CDR3 DNA: TGTGCCATCAGGCACGGGGCGAACACCGGGGAGCTGTTTTTT. This encodes CAIRHGANTGELFF.

This chain uses TRBV29-1 with TRBJ2-7, with D perhaps being TRBD1 or TRBD2 (5 bases each). Between the trimmed V and J ends, which lost 1 base and 6 bases, there was a span of 16 bases. Germline CDR1 is SQVTM and CDR2 is ANQGSEA. CDR3 length: 14 amino acids. Written as DNA, the CDR3 is TGCAGCGTTGAAGTCCAATGGGGGTTAGGCGAGCAGTACTTC. Its translation: CSVEVQWGLGEQYF.

The chain is built from TRBV5-6 and TRBJ2-7, with 13 bases fitting TRBD2. With 4 bases clipped from V and 0 bases from J, the junction kept 4 bases outside the gene matches. This CDR3 spans 16 amino acids. Germline loops: CDR1 SGHDT, CDR2 YYEEEE. The CDR3 nucleotides read TGTGCCAGCAGCCCGGGACTAGCGGGGTACTCCTACGAGCAGTACTTC. It is translated as CASSPGLAGYSYEQYF.